Each of the 5 T cell receptor beta chains below was sequenced from the same sample in a study of blood T cell repertoires in COVID-19. Sequencing was performed with immunoSEQ multiplex PCR; in TCRdb, only in-frame clones are kept and a portion is missing. The sample shows roughly 250,000 clones, about 80% of them seen only once. The sequenced material came from peripheral blood. These receptor sequences come from a man aged 50 to 60 with active or convalescent COVID-19.

The J gene is TRBJ1-1, the V gene TRBV28; TRBD1 is a possible D gene (5 bases). V shed 6 bases and J shed 4 bases, with 6 bases lying between them. The length of the CDR3 is 11 residues. Germline lookup yields CDR1 MDHEN and CDR2 SYDVKM. CDR3 region: CASRGGTEAFF. Written as DNA, the CDR3 is TGTGCCAGCAGGGGGGGCACTGAAGCTTTCTTT.

The chain links TRBV27 to TRBJ1-1; 9 nucleotides agree with TRBD1. Germline CDR1 MNHEY, CDR2 SMNVEV (reference sequence). V trimming: 5 bases; J trimming: 7 bases; junction bases outside the gene matches: 17. CDR3 length: 17 residues. CDR3 region: CASSHRIPLQGAFEAFF. The DNA of the CDR3 is TGTGCCAGCAGTCATAGAATCCCTTTACAGGGGGCGTTTGAAGCTTTCTTT.

V usage is TRBV12-3 or TRBV12-4 and J usage is TRBJ1-5; unclear D gene. Trimming shortened V by 6 bases and J by 3 bases, and 3 bases separated the two germline ends. The length of the CDR3 is 11 residues. The CDR3 here is CASSNNQPQHF. In DNA form, the CDR3 reads TGTGCCAGCAGCAACAATCAGCCCCAGCATTTT.

The CDR3 DNA is TGTGCCAGCAGCTTAGGGGGAGGGGGGCATTGGGCCCTCCACTTT. Protein: CASSLGGGGHWALHF. The chain links TRBV7-2 to TRBJ1-6; D may be TRBD1 (6 bases). This CDR3 is built from 15 residues. Germline CDR1 SGHTA, CDR2 FQGNSA. The germline V and J ends were trimmed by 1 base and 14 bases, with 18 bases remaining between them.

The CDR3 DNA sequence: TGTGCCAGCAGTTTTCCTCCGGGGGGGACGCAGTATTTT. Its protein product is CASSFPPGGTQYF. The chain joins TRBV12-3 or TRBV12-4 to TRBJ2-3; 8 nucleotides match TRBD2. The CDR3 has 13 residues. V lost 3 bases and J lost 9; bases outside the gene matches: 5.